This record concerns one TCR beta chain sequence. Its antigen is still unknown. No much larger clone is present one base from it, and per-base qualities are unavailable. The library was obtained by the immunoSEQ multiplex PCR assay. For the multiplex PCR, a mixture combining 60 forward primers for TCR Vbeta segments and 13 reverse primers for TCR Jbeta segments was used. The CDR3 region of rearranged TCR beta genes was amplified from genomic DNA with a multiplex PCR assay. On the Illumina HiSeq System, the amplified TCR beta libraries were sequenced as 87-base-pair reads. For the original study's pipeline: A later analysis tallied 70 million to 100 million unique TCR beta chains across the 700 or so repertoires, and some 10 million of those chains were shared by two or more donors. Raw reads were error-corrected and collapsed into unique sequences with a nearest-neighbor algorithm that merged closely related sequences to remove PCR and sequencing errors. V, D and J gene segments were assigned by aligning CDR3 sequences to IMGT reference sequences. For a sequence to be retained, a match of at least six nucleotides was required to both a V gene segment and a J gene segment. Rearrangements were classified as productive when the CDR3 lacked stop codons and remained in frame with V and J, and all other rearrangements were classified as non-productive. CDR3 was defined by IMGT convention, running from the second conserved V-encoded cysteine to the conserved J-encoded phenylalanine. The earlier analysis of 500 to 650 of the donors excluded any sequence lacking an unambiguous match to a single V gene segment. An earlier analysis of 450 to 650 of the donors called V segments functional above 56.7% productive rearrangements and segregating when the between-donor standard deviation exceeded 5%. A statistical classification framework was built for diagnosing cytomegalovirus status from the catalog of TCR beta chain sequences. V and J gene assignment, in a later analysis, came from comparing TCR nucleotide sequences with IMGT/GENE-DB human TR gene sequences. Using the TCRdist pipeline, a later analysis assigned CDR3 sequences along with most-parsimonious VDJ recombination scenarios. In a later analysis, each TCR beta chain was defined by its CDR3 amino acid sequence together with its V-gene family, and reads without a unique V-gene family were excluded. As a way to deal with suspected cross-contamination and a sequencing artifact, a later analysis dropped roughly 600 nucleotide sequences that were highly shared and had low generation probability. A later analysis calculated a clonal expansion index for each public chain from normalized within-repertoire ranks of inferred template counts. In a later analysis, generation probabilities were computed with a VDJ recombination model fitted to out-of-frame rearrangements, and the resulting probabilities were checked against IGoR. A later analysis scored TCR-TCR, TCR-HLA and TCR-CMV co-occurrence with hypergeometric tests, applying a repertoire-size bias correction to TCR pairs. False discovery rates were estimated in a later analysis by permuting HLA or CMV assignments 20 times. In a later analysis, co-occurring TCRs were grouped using DBSCAN, with TCRdist sequence similarity added in when clustering inside HLA-allele-positive subsets. Co-occurrence clustering excluded repertoires with fewer than 30,000 or more than 120,000 public chains, plus five with anomalous nucleotide sharing. TCRdb took over this immuneACCESS table, retaining in-frame rearrangements with V and J assigned. Such tables are incomplete; in checked studies, under half of the missing clones stem from an unresolved V gene, and the remainder is unexplained. V and J calls and clone size are copied from that table; D and trimming were computed from the DNA. Counted in this sample were under 130,000 clones; 76% of them appeared once. Under 13% of the sample is held by the ten biggest clonotypes.

CDR1 SGHRS and CDR2 YFSETQ are derived from the germline V gene. The germline V end is reduced by 0 bases and the J end by 1 base; junction bases left unmatched: 7. The CDR3 numbers 17 residues from cysteine through phenylalanine. The retained sequence is limited to the CDR3, 51 bases, with the frame set at the first base. This specimen comes from a study of cytomegalovirus exposure and HLA in healthy donors (dated by TCRdb to about 2017). Background for the entire study: In an earlier analysis of 450 to 750 of the donors, about 270 Gb of sequence data and about 110 million unique TCR beta sequences from about 180 million T cells were reported. Donor age, sex, ethnicity and CMV serostatus were compiled together with the repertoire data. Using immunosequencing, the study profiled T cell repertoires from 500 to 800 subjects and related those repertoires to cytomegalovirus serostatus. All discovery cohort repertoires had been generated using a single sequencing platform. In addition to the first cohort of 666 subjects, a separate validation cohort of some 120 different subjects was used. In an earlier analysis of roughly 540 of the donors, high-throughput TCR beta sequencing was used to judge whether each TCR beta V gene segment behaved as functional or pseudogenic. To predict cytomegalovirus infection status, the study combined high-throughput TCR immunosequencing, statistical association of individual TCRs with disease status, and machine learning. Because of strong linkage in the cohort, a handful of DR-DQ haplotypes were treated as single units for association and clustering. The study aimed to test whether cataloging public T cell receptors could reveal signatures of past pathogen exposure. Among the roughly 400 genotyped donors, 81% belonged to the genetic ancestry cluster associated with self-reported Caucasian donors. The number of typed donors differed by locus: about 629-630 for A, B, C, DRB1 and DQB1; approximately 540 for DQA1; approximately 610 for DPA1; and approximately 450 for DPB1. Across approximately 400 genotyped donors of the cohort, an average of roughly 200,000 unique TCR beta nucleotide sequences per donor were sequenced, and approximately 17% of those sequences were non-productive. To study patterns of TCR occurrence, a later analysis re-analyzed previously published TCR beta repertoires from 700 or so donors and added high-resolution HLA genotyping. The later analysis used no new phenotypic data to find candidate immune exposures, relying instead on TCR beta sequences and their occurrence across donors. Both class I and class II loci were covered by HLA typing, at four-digit resolution. In a later genetic analysis, genome-wide SNP genotypes for about 55% of the roughly 700 donors were used, and that subset was treated as a discovery cohort. An early release covering just under 650 HLA-typed donors comprised roughly 300 gigabases of sequencing data and some 79 million unique TCR sequences.

Overall study results and their limits: In a later analysis, TCR association rates were found to vary across HLA loci, with the most associated TCRs seen for DRB1 alleles and the fewest for HLA-C alleles. Linkage disequilibrium might explain the correlated functional status among segregating V segments, but an unknown experimental factor could not be ruled out. In vitro tests confirmed that a few of the cytomegalovirus-associated TCR beta chains recognize cytomegalovirus antigens. A later genetic analysis associated a missense DCLRE1C variant with V-gene and J-gene trimming of TCR beta chains, and an independent cohort replicated the association. The classifier was reported to diagnose cytomegalovirus status with high specificity and sensitivity in both the original and validation cohorts. Roughly 15 rarely observed V segments, including chromosome 9 orphons, were excluded from the earlier analysis of just under 600 of the donors because counts were too low. Several of the top co-occurrence clusters appeared to be linked to parvovirus B19, influenza, CMV and Epstein-Barr virus, according to a later analysis. For the cohort, immune exposure information was limited to CMV serostatus. A further reported finding was that TCR beta sequences accurately predicted the HLA-A and HLA-B alleles for most subjects in the first cohort. In this cohort, only TCR beta chains were sequenced, and detectable features were limited by the absence of alpha or paired-chain data. Strong co-occurrence of HLA alleles, especially DR and DQ, made assigning TCR associations to individual alleles difficult. Because HLA typing was missing for some donors at each locus, association tests included only the typed subset. According to a later analysis, most CMV-associated TCR beta chains appeared to be HLA-restricted, and the HLA associations seemed to be driven largely by CMV exposure. A cluster of highly shared sequence variants was judged likely to represent a technical artifact of the sequencing pipeline. While some public TCRs were present in many individuals, most TCR sequences turned up only very rarely across donors. The study gave a list of some 150 TCR beta chains associated with cytomegalovirus. Compared with equally common non-associated chains, HLA-associated TCR beta chains in a later analysis were more clonally expanded and had lower generation probabilities. Broadly in line with IMGT annotations, most TCR beta V segments showed up in productive rearrangements about 90% or about 30% of the time in an earlier analysis of about 500 of the donors. Roughly uniform sequencing depth across donors was assumed in presence/absence analyses, although this assumption may not hold. According to a later genetic analysis, donors in an Asian-associated ancestry cluster had fewer N-insertions in productive TCRs than the roughly 700-donor mean. In a later analysis, around 15,000 TCR beta sequences were associated with specific HLA alleles at a false discovery rate of 0.05. The authors suggested that the approach could potentially be generalized to other disease states and immunological phenotypes. Because the 87-base-pair reads could not distinguish some IMGT-functional V segments, including TRBV6-2 and TRBV6-3, those segments were excluded.

The cohort comprised more than 550 healthy bone marrow donors. At the time of sampling, every cohort member was nominally healthy, though immune exposures that went unrecorded were likely present. The donor tested CMV seropositive and was one of the 289 seropositive cohort members. Each donor provided a peripheral blood sample, and peripheral blood mononuclear cells were used for TCR beta sequencing. The Qiagen DNeasy Blood Extraction Kit was used to extract genomic DNA from the blood cell samples. Specimen: PBMCs. This receptor chain uses TRBV5-1 and TRBJ2-5, and 9 bases in between align with TRBD2. This receptor was obtained from a woman aged 18-29 years in good health and CMV-seropositive. The DNA is TGCGCCAGCAGCTTGGCCGGGCTAGCGGGGACCCAAGAGACCCAGTACTTC. The resulting protein is CASSLAGLAGTQETQYF. Reference TRBV5-1 and TRBJ2-5 proteins supply the regions before and after the CDR3; the full variable domain is: KAGVTQTPRYLIKTRGQQVTLSCSPISGHRSVSWYQQTPGQGLQFLFEYFSETQRNKGNFPGRFSGRQFSNSRSEMNVSTLELGDSALYLCASSLAGLAGTQETQYFGPGTRLLVL.